Listed below are T cell receptor beta chains from one sample, sequenced in a study of blood T cell repertoires in COVID-19. TCRdb's table, derived via immunoSEQ multiplex PCR, lists solely in-frame clones and lacks some. Among 140,000 to 150,000 clones listed, approximately 89% were seen once. The specimen sequenced was peripheral blood. These TCRs come from a woman aged 50 to 60 with acute or convalescent COVID-19. Each CDR3 is given with its conserved first and last residue. The D gene is left open where the match is weak. Size tells how often a clone was seen (once, few, many) or the class of an expanded clone, and some rows leave it out.

V gene,D gene,clone size,J gene,CDR3 protein,CDR3 DNA
TRBV5-1,-,-,TRBJ2-1,CASTLFESSYNEQFF,TGCGCCAGCACCCTATTTGAAAGCTCCTACAATGAGCAGTTCTTC
TRBV7-7,TRBD2,-,TRBJ2-3,CASSPVIAGGGDTQYF,TGTGCTAGCAGCCCCGTGATAGCGGGAGGGGGAGATACGCAGTATTTT
TRBV11-2,-,-,TRBJ1-1,CASSLVDGDTEAFF,TGTGCCAGCAGCTTAGTCGACGGGGACACTGAAGCTTTCTTT
TRBV19,-,-,TRBJ2-6,CASSSQVAGANVLTF,TGTGCCAGTAGTAGCCAGGTTGCTGGGGCCAACGTCCTGACTTTC
TRBV4-2,-,few,TRBJ2-1,CASSQGVGAAYNEQFF,TGTGCCAGCAGCCAAGGGGTGGGCGCTGCCTACAATGAGCAGTTCTTC
TRBV6-5,-,-,TRBJ1-4,CASRITGATNEKLFF,TGTGCCAGCAGGATAACAGGAGCCACTAATGAAAAACTGTTTTTT
TRBV6-5,TRBD1,-,TRBJ1-2,CASRLGRGRDGYTF,TGTGCCAGCAGGTTGGGCAGGGGGCGAGATGGCTACACCTTC
TRBV18,-,-,TRBJ1-1,CASSPYREQNTEAFF,TGTGCCAGCTCACCCTACCGGGAACAGAACACTGAAGCTTTCTTT
TRBV5-1,-,-,TRBJ2-4,CASSLDSPLAKNIQYF,TGCGCCAGCAGCTTGGATTCCCCTTTAGCCAAAAACATTCAGTACTTC
TRBV5-1,TRBD1,-,TRBJ2-7,CASSSSGTVSSYEQYF,TGCGCCAGCAGCTCCTCCGGGACAGTATCCTCCTACGAGCAGTACTTC
TRBV24-1,TRBD1,-,TRBJ2-7,CATKGTGERGAQYF,TGTGCCACCAAGGGGACAGGAGAAAGGGGTGCGCAGTACTTC
TRBV5-1,TRBD1,-,TRBJ1-1,CASSLDYGQGNTEAFF,TGCGCCAGCAGCTTGGATTATGGACAGGGGAACACTGAAGCTTTCTTT
TRBV19,TRBD2,-,TRBJ2-1,CASSILAGGNNEQFF,TGTGCCAGTAGTATTCTAGCGGGGGGTAACAATGAGCAGTTCTTC
TRBV18,-,-,TRBJ2-1,CASSLNWTVHFSYNEQFF,TGTGCCAGCTCACTCAATTGGACAGTCCATTTCTCCTACAATGAGCAGTTCTTC
TRBV10-3,-,-,TRBJ2-7,CAISELIVYEQYF,TGTGCCATCAGCGAACTAATAGTCTACGAGCAGTACTTC
TRBV19,TRBD1,-,TRBJ2-7,CASDPGQGAVQYF,TGTGCCAGTGACCCGGGACAGGGGGCAGTGCAGTACTTC
TRBV10-3,-,-,TRBJ1-5,CAIVGSHNQPQHF,TGTGCCATCGTGGGGAGCCACAATCAGCCCCAGCATTTT
TRBV9,-,-,TRBJ1-1,CASRSRENTEAFF,TGTGCCAGCCGGTCCAGGGAAAACACTGAAGCTTTCTTT
TRBV12-5,-,-,TRBJ2-5,CASGSEGTQYF,TGTGCTAGTGGTTCGGAGGGGACCCAGTACTTC
TRBV23-1,-,-,TRBJ2-7,CASSQFRGNPTYEQYF,TGCGCCAGCAGTCAATTCCGGGGGAACCCAACCTACGAGCAGTACTTC
TRBV19,-,-,TRBJ2-7,CASSINGRTYEQYF,TGTGCCAGTAGTATTAATGGCAGAACCTACGAGCAGTACTTC
TRBV19,TRBD1,-,TRBJ1-2,CASQGQAVLYGYTF,TGTGCCAGTCAAGGACAGGCCGTTCTCTATGGCTACACCTTC
TRBV12-5,TRBD1,once,TRBJ2-5,CASGLLGQGREYF,TGTGCTAGTGGTTTGTTGGGACAGGGGAGGGAGTACTTC
TRBV9,-,-,TRBJ1-1,CASSVEKEWDTEAFF,TGTGCCAGCAGCGTAGAGAAGGAGTGGGACACTGAAGCTTTCTTT
TRBV19,TRBD1,-,TRBJ1-2,CASSPDRVLSGYTF,TGTGCCAGTAGTCCGGACAGGGTTCTCAGCGGCTACACCTTC
TRBV14,TRBD2,-,TRBJ2-1,CASSQERLAGNEQFF,TGTGCCAGCAGCCAAGAACGGCTAGCGGGGAATGAGCAGTTCTTC
TRBV20-1,-,once,TRBJ1-5,CSASWQGGGGNQPQHF,TGCAGTGCTAGTTGGCAGGGAGGAGGAGGCAATCAGCCCCAGCATTTT
TRBV5-1,TRBD2,once,TRBJ2-1,CASTLGGGYEQFF,TGCGCCAGCACTTTAGGCGGGGGTTATGAGCAGTTCTTC
TRBV6-5,-,-,TRBJ1-5,CASRRSNQPQHF,TGTGCCAGCAGGCGTAGCAATCAGCCCCAGCATTTT
TRBV29-1,-,-,TRBJ1-1,CSVESSMNTEAFF,TGCAGCGTCGAGAGTTCAATGAACACTGAAGCTTTCTTT
TRBV6-4,TRBD2,many,TRBJ2-3,CASSRGLADTDTQYF,TGTGCCAGCAGCCGGGGACTAGCGGACACAGATACGCAGTATTTT
TRBV5-1,TRBD2,-,TRBJ2-5,CASSSLGGSGGAETQYF,TGCGCCAGCAGCTCACTTGGAGGTAGCGGGGGAGCAGAGACCCAGTACTTC
TRBV18,-,few,TRBJ1-6,CASSRGVLNSPLHF,TGTGCCAGCTCACGGGGGGTTCTCAATTCACCCCTCCACTTT
TRBV5-1,-,-,TRBJ1-4,CASSPRFGATNEKLFF,TGCGCCAGCAGCCCAAGATTCGGTGCAACTAATGAAAAACTGTTTTTT
TRBV7-2,-,-,TRBJ2-5,CASSLGQAQETQYF,TGTGCCAGCAGCTTAGGGCAGGCCCAAGAGACCCAGTACTTC
TRBV6-5,TRBD2,-,TRBJ2-7,CASSYDSRGSSYEQYF,TGTGCCAGCAGTTACGACTCGCGGGGGAGCTCCTACGAGCAGTACTTC
TRBV24-1,TRBD1,-,TRBJ2-7,CATETGGVPYEQYF,TGTGCCACGGAAACAGGGGGCGTTCCCTACGAGCAGTACTTC
TRBV5-6,TRBD1,-,TRBJ1-3,CASSFFDRETNTIYF,TGTGCCAGCAGCTTTTTCGACAGGGAAACAAACACCATATATTTT
TRBV7-9,-,-,TRBJ1-1,CASSLDRGWTADTEAFF,TGTGCCAGCAGCTTAGATCGGGGTTGGACAGCAGACACTGAAGCTTTCTTT
TRBV12-3/TRBV12-4,-,-,TRBJ2-3,CASSLSGTDTQYF,TGTGCCAGCAGTTTATCGGGCACAGATACGCAGTATTTT
TRBV3-1/TRBV3-2,-,few,TRBJ2-1,CASSHQRTVYNEQFF,TGTGCCAGCAGCCATCAACGGACAGTTTACAATGAGCAGTTCTTC
TRBV7-9,-,-,TRBJ1-2,CASSLGEDLNYGYTF,TGTGCCAGCAGCTTAGGGGAGGACCTTAACTATGGCTACACCTTC
TRBV7-9,TRBD1,-,TRBJ1-1,CASSFTGDTEAFF,TGTGCCAGCAGCTTTACAGGGGACACTGAAGCTTTCTTT
TRBV5-8,-,-,TRBJ2-5,CASSLTRRETQYF,TGTGCCAGCAGCTTGACGCGGAGGGAGACCCAGTACTTC
TRBV7-3,-,-,TRBJ2-5,CASSLSEETQYF,TGTGCCAGCAGCTTAAGTGAGGAGACCCAGTACTTC
TRBV3-1/TRBV3-2,-,-,TRBJ1-2,CASSQGGGPYGYTF,TGTGCCAGCAGCCAAGGCGGCGGTCCCTATGGCTACACCTTC
TRBV24-1,-,-,TRBJ2-7,CATSDLLPGTTRNEQYF,TGTGCCACCAGTGATTTGCTCCCCGGGACAACTAGGAACGAGCAGTACTTC
TRBV29-1,-,-,TRBJ2-2,CSVSAPPAGELFF,TGCAGCGTTTCAGCGCCCCCCGCCGGGGAGCTGTTTTTT
TRBV28,-,-,TRBJ1-2,CASSSFVGGIDGYTF,TGTGCCAGCAGTTCCTTTGTGGGGGGTATCGATGGCTACACCTTC
TRBV6-1,-,-,TRBJ1-2,CASSEAITPANYGYTF,TGTGCCAGCAGTGAAGCGATAACACCCGCTAACTATGGCTACACCTTC
TRBV5-1,-,-,TRBJ1-6,CASSPDGADSPLHF,TGCGCCAGCAGCCCAGACGGAGCAGATTCACCCCTCCACTTT
TRBV7-3,TRBD2,once,TRBJ2-3,CASSPTGTSTLYF,TGTGCCAGCAGCCCAACCGGGACTAGCACTTTGTATTTT
TRBV7-6,-,-,TRBJ2-5,CASSRGTVVQETQYF,TGTGCCAGCAGCAGGGGGACGGTAGTGCAAGAGACCCAGTACTTC
TRBV7-8,-,-,TRBJ2-2,CASSTRGANTGELFF,TGTGCCAGCAGCACACGCGGGGCGAACACCGGGGAGCTGTTTTTT
TRBV19,-,-,TRBJ1-2,CASSSQGTNYGYTF,TGTGCCAGTAGTAGTCAGGGGACTAACTATGGCTACACCTTC
TRBV11-2,-,-,TRBJ2-5,CASSQGQTGETQYF,TGTGCCAGCAGTCAAGGACAGACAGGAGAGACCCAGTACTTC
TRBV5-4,-,-,TRBJ2-3,CASSSLFTQYF,TGTGCCAGCAGCTCCCTATTTACGCAGTATTTT
TRBV5-1,-,-,TRBJ1-2,CASSLDRTNYGYTF,TGCGCCAGCAGCTTGGACAGAACTAACTATGGCTACACCTTC
TRBV28,TRBD1,-,TRBJ1-1,CASSWDRERAFF,TGTGCCAGCAGTTGGGACAGGGAACGAGCTTTCTTT